These 18 T cell receptor beta chains share one sample of origin, sequenced in a study of T cell changes during pregnancy in multiple sclerosis. Data came from immunoSEQ multiplex PCR; TCRdb stores just in-frame clones and leaves some out. Among around 56,000 clones listed, about nine tenths were seen once. The starting material was peripheral blood, obtained in the first trimester of pregnancy. Receptor source: a female donor in good health, enrolled as a control in a pregnancy study.

The J gene is TRBJ1-2, the V gene TRBV5-1; no clear D. The V gene lost 3 bases and the J gene lost 0 bases, with 12 bases spanning the gap. This CDR3 region has 15 residues. Germline-derived CDR1 and CDR2 are SGHRS and YFSETQ. In DNA form, the CDR3 reads TGCGCCAGCAGCTCGTGGGCTGGTCCTAACTATGGCTACACCTTC. Translated: CASSSWAGPNYGYTF.

The sample holds one count of this clone. The genes are TRBV10-3 and TRBJ1-6, with D possibly TRBD1 on 5 matching bases. The germline CDR1 and CDR2 sequences are ENHRY and SYGVKD. The CDR3 loop spans 16 amino acids. The V gene lost 2 bases and the J gene lost 8 bases, with 16 bases spanning the gap. The CDR3 protein is CAISEMARAMDSPLHF. The CDR3 DNA follows: TGTGCCATCAGTGAGATGGCCAGGGCTATGGATTCACCCCTCCACTTT.

This clone occurred a few times. This sequence joins TRBV5-1 and TRBJ2-2; 9 bases are a match to TRBD2. The CDR3 sequence is 16 residues long. Germline CDR1 and CDR2: SGHRS and YFSETQ. The trim removed 0 bases at V and 4 bases at J, leaving 4 bases unmatched. The DNA of the CDR3 is TGCGCCAGCAGCTTGGTAGCGGGAGAAGGCACCGGGGAGCTGTTTTTT. It translates to CASSLVAGEGTGELFF.

The chain combines TRBV9 with TRBJ2-3, with D perhaps matching TRBD2 (5 bases). The CDR3 spans 14 residues. V was cut by 0 bases and J by 5 bases, with 10 bases left in between. Germline V gives CDR1 SGDLS, CDR2 YYNGEE. Here the CDR3 reads CASSVGRGRDTQYF. The CDR3 nucleotides read TGTGCCAGCAGCGTAGGTCGGGGAAGAGATACGCAGTATTTT.

The chain combines TRBV11-1 with TRBJ2-7; no reliable D call. V shed 2 bases and J shed 4 bases, with 9 bases lying between them. Germline CDR1 reads SGHAT; CDR2 reads FQDESV (reference sequence). The CDR3 spans 13 residues. The CDR3 DNA is TGTGCCAGCAGCTTAACGGGTGGGTACGAGCAGTACTTC. Protein sequence: CASSLTGGYEQYF.

The chain carries TRBV7-2 and TRBJ2-1; D is undetermined. The V end was cut by 5 bases, the J end by 5 bases, with 10 bases between. Germline CDR1 and CDR2: SGHTA and FQGNSA. The CDR3 loop spans 13 amino acids. In nucleotides, the CDR3 is TGTGCCAGCAGCAAACACGTGAACAATGAGCAGTTCTTC. This gives the protein CASSKHVNNEQFF.

The J gene is TRBJ2-1, the V gene TRBV1; the table's D call, TRBD2, was not checked against the DNA. TRBV1 is marked as a pseudogene. This CDR3 has 13 amino acids. The CDR3: CTSSPTRYNEQFF. The CDR3 DNA follows: TGCACCAGCAGCCCGACTCGGTACAATGAGCAGTTCTTC.

This clone was counted a few times. The V gene is TRBV30, the J gene TRBJ1-1, with D possibly TRBD1 on 5 matching bases. This CDR3 is 13 amino acids long. Deletions cut 2 bases from V and 10 bases from J, with 17 bases between. Germline values: CDR1 GTSNPN, CDR2 SVGIG (reference sequence). The CDR3 region is CAWSSGTRLIAFF. In DNA form, the CDR3 reads TGTGCCTGGAGTTCAGGGACTAGATTAATAGCTTTCTTT.

The rearrangement uses TRBV5-1 and TRBJ1-2, with a tentative D call TRBD1 (6 bases). V was shortened by 4 bases and J by 6 bases, with 13 bases between the two germline ends. This CDR3 is 13 amino acids long. CDR1 and CDR2 (germline): SGHRS, YFSETQ. The CDR3 DNA reads TGCGCCAGCAGCGCTCTAGGGGGGGATGGCTACACCTTC. Protein sequence: CASSALGGDGYTF.

V and J are TRBV28 and TRBJ1-2; 7 bases line up with TRBD1. The length of the CDR3 is 15 residues. J lost 3 bases, V lost 6 bases, and 10 bases had no gene match. CDR1 and CDR2 (germline): MDHEN, SYDVKM. The CDR3 sequence: CASSSTGSGYYGYTF. DNA of the CDR3: TGTGCCAGCAGCTCGACAGGGAGCGGTTACTATGGCTACACCTTC.

Written as DNA, the CDR3 is TGCGCCAGCAGCCAAGCCGGGCGCGGGGAACTATCTGGAAACACCATATATTTT. Translation: CASSQAGRGELSGNTIYF. This chain links TRBV4-1 with TRBJ1-3; D ambiguous. The CDR3 sequence is 18 residues long. Between the trimmed V and J ends, which lost 1 base and 1 base, there was a span of 17 bases. Germline lookup yields CDR1 MGHRA and CDR2 YSYEKL.

This chain uses TRBV30 with TRBJ2-7; D remains unclear. V lost 4 bases to trimming and J lost 0 bases, with 4 bases between them. Germline V gene lookup returns CDR1 GTSNPN and CDR2 SVGIG (reference sequence). The CDR3 has 11 amino acids. The CDR3 DNA reads as TGTGCCTGGATAGCCTCCTACGAGCAGTACTTC. The encoded protein is CAWIASYEQYF.

The CDR3 protein is CASSLYSGANTEAFF. In DNA, the CDR3 is TGTGCCAGCAGCTTATATAGTGGAGCGAACACTGAAGCTTTCTTT. V gene TRBV7-9 combines with J gene TRBJ1-1, with D unclear. Germline-derived CDR1 and CDR2 are SEHNR and FQNEAQ (reference sequence). The ends were cut back, 2 bases at V and 1 base at J, with 11 bases in the middle. The CDR3 length is 15 residues.

The V call is TRBV30, the J call TRBJ2-2; 8 bases map to TRBD1. After removal of 8 bases from V and 6 bases from J, the junction contained 11 bases not matched to a gene. Germline V lookup: CDR1 GTSNPN, CDR2 SVGIG (reference sequence). The CDR3 covers 14 residues. CDR3 in amino acids: CAGGQGSLAGELFF. The CDR3 DNA reads as TGTGCCGGCGGACAGGGATCTTTAGCCGGGGAGCTGTTTTTT.

This clone was observed a few times. The chain carries TRBV27 and TRBJ1-2; possibly TRBD1 for D (5 bases). The CDR3 runs to 14 residues. V lost 2 bases to trimming and J lost 2 bases, with 9 bases between them. The germline V gene has CDR1 MNHEY and CDR2 SMNVEV (reference sequence). This chain's CDR3 is CASSLDSKNYGYTF. The CDR3 DNA sequence: TGTGCCAGCAGTTTAGACAGCAAAAACTATGGCTACACCTTC.

The chain is built from TRBV2 and TRBJ2-7, with D possibly TRBD1 on 5 matching bases. V was pared by 7 bases and J by 3 bases, with 13 bases between. Germline CDR1 and CDR2: SNHLY and FYNNEI. The CDR3 totals 13 residues. DNA of the CDR3: TGTGCCAGCACCCTACAGGCCAGCTACGAGCAGTACTTC. Amino acid sequence: CASTLQASYEQYF.

CDR3 in amino acids: CASSLGGTADETYEQYF. In DNA form, the CDR3 reads TGTGCCAGCAGCTTAGGAGGGACAGCTGATGAGACCTACGAGCAGTACTTC. The genes are TRBV7-8 and TRBJ2-7, with 7 bases aligning to TRBD1. Germline V CDR1 and CDR2: SGHVS, FQNEAQ. The CDR3 is 17 residues long. J lost 2 bases, V lost 1 base, and 11 bases had no gene match.

V is TRBV5-4 and J is TRBJ2-3; 8 bases are a match to TRBD2. The CDR3 extends over 18 amino acids. Germline V lookup: CDR1 SGHNT, CDR2 YYREEE (reference sequence). V dropped 0 bases and J dropped 1; count of bases not matched to a gene: 10. CDR3 DNA sequence: TGTGCCAGCAGCTTGGCGCCCTTGAGCGGGGGCCGCACAGATACGCAGTATTTT. Translation: CASSLAPLSGGRTDTQYF.